Included here is one TCR beta chain sequence, with context. Its antigen is unidentified. The record originates from a study of cytomegalovirus exposure and HLA in healthy donors. Study-wide background: A prior study identified roughly 110 million unique TCR beta sequences from 200 million or so T cells.

Trimming removed 1 base from V and 4 bases from J; junction bases left unmatched: 8. Per the germline V gene, CDR1 is LNHNV and CDR2 is YYDKDF (reference sequence). This CDR3 comprises 16 residues. Use of 60 Vbeta and 13 Jbeta primers characterized the PCR. In the study's own analysis: Counted up in a later analysis, unique TCR beta chains came to about 83 million, with around 12 million shared. Produced via immunoSEQ multiplex PCR; TCRdb's table is partial and in-frame only. V, J and clone size derive from that table, while D and trimming were established from the DNA sequence. The sample carries fewer than 80,000 clones, 75% recorded once. The study's findings and limits: Rare TCR sequences dominated, though some public TCRs recurred in many donors.

Source material: PBMCs. This clonotype originated in a woman between 40 and 55 years old in good health and CMV-seropositive. This chain connects TRBV15 to TRBJ1-1; the match to TRBD1 covers 8 bases. CDR3 nucleotide sequence: TGTGCCACCAGCAGAGGACAGGGGAACTCGGGCACTGAAGCTTTCTTT. The encoded protein is CATSRGQGNSGTEAFF.